Listed here are 26 T cell receptor beta chains from one sample, sequenced in a study of T-cell memory formation after mild COVID-19. TCRdb itself ran the 5' RACE reads through MiXCR, one entry per CDR3 protein. The table has about 430,000 distinct CDR3 sequences, approximately 24% seen once. The source material was PBMCs or a T cell subset sorted from them (not recorded which). The receptors here all came from an adult woman who had mild COVID-19 (a few samples of this study predate the infection). Cell type and time point are not known.

The rearrangement joins TRBV5-6 to TRBJ1-2, with D maybe TRBD1 (6 bases). The CDR3 consists of 17 residues. Germline V CDR1 and CDR2: SGHDT, YYEEEE. Trimming pared 4 bases from V and 5 bases from J, leaving 24 bases between. The CDR3: CASSVAEGGEASYGYTF. The CDR3 nucleotides are TGTGCCAGCAGCGTGGCTGAAGGGGGGGAGGCGAGTTATGGCTACACCTTC.

The chain combines TRBV24-1 with TRBJ2-3, with a possible D match to TRBD2 (5 bases). Trimming removed 3 bases from V and 5 bases from J, with 14 bases in between. Germline assignment: CDR1 KGHDR and CDR2 SFDVKD. The CDR3 is made up of 15 amino acids. CDR3 region: CATSDRGRGGDTQYF. CDR3 DNA sequence: TGTGCCACCAGTGATCGTGGGAGAGGAGGAGATACGCAGTATTTT.

The chain uses TRBV30 and TRBJ2-5; D may correspond to TRBD1 or TRBD2 (5 bases each). The V gene lost 5 bases and the J gene lost 4 bases, with 11 bases spanning the gap. The CDR3 has 12 residues. CDR1 and CDR2 from the germline V gene are GTSNPN and SVGIG (reference sequence). The DNA for the CDR3 is TGTGCCTGGGACTATGGGGGAGAGACCCAGTACTTC. It encodes CAWDYGGETQYF.

This chain connects TRBV27 to TRBJ1-1, with D possibly matching TRBD1 (5 bases). The V gene lost 6 bases and the J gene lost 5 bases, with 16 bases spanning the gap. Germline values: CDR1 MNHEY, CDR2 SMNVEV (reference sequence). The CDR3 is made up of 14 amino acids. The DNA for the CDR3 is TGTGCCAGCAGGCCCACAGGCGGTTGGACTGAAGCTTTCTTT. Translation gives CASRPTGGWTEAFF.

The chain is built from TRBV5-6 and TRBJ2-1; 12 nucleotides match TRBD2. The J segment lost 7 bases and the V segment lost 3 bases, leaving 8 bases of the junction unmatched. The CDR3 consists of 16 residues. Germline V gives CDR1 SGHDT, CDR2 YYEEEE. The CDR3 here is CASSSEGLAGINEQFF. CDR3 nucleotide sequence: TGTGCCAGCAGCTCGGAAGGACTAGCGGGGATAAATGAGCAGTTCTTC. The variable domain in full, completed from reference TRBV5-6 and TRBJ2-1, reads DAGVTQSPTHLIKTRGQQVTLRCSPKSGHDTVSWYQQALGQGPQFIFQYYEEEERQRGNFPDRFSGHQFPNYSSELNVNALLLGDSALYLCASSSEGLAGINEQFFGPGTRLTVL.

This clonotype was seen a few times. The rearrangement joins TRBV4-1 to TRBJ2-7, with D possibly being TRBD2 (5 bases). Germline V CDR1 and CDR2: MGHRA, YSYEKL. The V and J ends lost 0 bases and 2 bases respectively, with 17 bases between them. There are 17 residues in the CDR3. CDR3 bases: TGCGCCAGCAGCCAAGATTCTGAGGGCTTGTATCCCTACGAGCAGTACTTC. Its translation is CASSQDSEGLYPYEQYF.

This clonotype was detected many times. This sequence joins TRBV12-3 or TRBV12-4 and TRBJ2-1; 10 bases are a match to TRBD2. The CDR3 loop spans 13 amino acids. The trim removed 6 bases at V and 13 bases at J, leaving 9 bases unmatched. CDR3 sequence: CASRLNSGGQQFF. For the CDR3, the DNA is TGTGCCAGCAGGCTGAATAGCGGGGGGCAACAGTTCTTC.

The J gene is TRBJ2-1, the V gene TRBV12-2. TRBV12-2 is labeled a pseudogene. There are 13 residues in the CDR3. CDR3 protein: CASRLDPLDEQFF. CDR3 DNA: TGTGCAAGTCGCTTAGACCCGTTGGACGAGCAGTTCTTC.

The chain employs TRBV18 and TRBJ2-5; D gene ambiguous. The CDR3 has 12 residues. Between the trimmed V and J ends, which lost 2 bases and 4 bases, there was a span of 5 bases. Germline V gene lookup returns CDR1 KGHSH and CDR2 LQKENI. The CDR3: CASSPKGETQYF. CDR3 coding DNA: TGTGCCAGCTCACCAAAGGGAGAGACCCAGTACTTC.

The V call is TRBV5-4, the J call TRBJ2-7; 8 bases are shared with TRBD2. Germline CDR1 and CDR2: SGHNT and YYREEE (reference sequence). The CDR3 covers 14 residues. The V gene end was trimmed by 5 bases and the J gene end by 2 bases; junction bases not matched to a gene: 6. CDR3: CASRVGGGPYEQYF. DNA of the CDR3: TGTGCCAGCAGGGTTGGCGGGGGGCCCTACGAGCAGTACTTC. The full variable domain, completed using reference TRBV5-4 and TRBJ2-7, is ETGVTQSPTHLIKTRGQQVTLRCSSQSGHNTVSWYQQALGQGPQFIFQYYREEENGRGNFPPRFSGLQFPNYSSELNVNALELDDSALYLCASRVGGGPYEQYFGPGTRLTVT.

This clonotype was counted only a few times. The V gene is TRBV18, the J gene TRBJ2-7, with unresolved D. The V end lost 0 bases, the J end lost 9 bases, and 12 bases lay between the germline ends. There are 13 residues in the CDR3. Germline CDR1 is KGHSH and CDR2 is LQKENI. CDR3 sequence (DNA): TGTGCCAGCTCACCACCGGACGACCCCCGGCAGTACTTC. The encoded protein is CASSPPDDPRQYF. The full variable domain, its missing parts supplied by reference TRBV18 and TRBJ2-7, is NAGVMQNPRHLVRRRGQEARLRCSPMKGHSHVYWYRQLPEEGLKFMVYLQKENIIDESGMPKERFSAEFPKEGPSILRIQQVVRGDSAAYFCASSPPDDPRQYFGPGTRLTVT.

In this sample, this clonotype turned up a few times. V and J are TRBV29-1 and TRBJ1-2; D gene ambiguous. CDR1 is SQVTM, CDR2 ANQGSEA, per germline. V was cut by 5 bases and J by 1 base, with 11 bases left in between. CDR3 length equals 13 residues. The CDR3 region is CSVLGTINYGYTF. The CDR3 DNA reads as TGCAGCGTTCTCGGTACAATTAACTATGGCTACACCTTC.

Ten or more counts support this clonotype. V usage is TRBV7-2 and J usage is TRBJ2-3; 7 positions agree with TRBD1. The trim removed 4 bases at V and 9 bases at J, leaving 1 base unmatched. The CDR3 is 11 amino acids. Germline V CDR1 and CDR2: SGHTA, FQGNSA. CDR3 DNA sequence: TGTGCCAGCAGCTCACAGGGGACGCAGTATTTT. Translating it yields CASSSQGTQYF.

The CDR3 bases are TGTGCCAGCAGCTTAGGCGCTAGCGGGGTACAAGAGACCCAGTACTTC. This sequence encodes CASSLGASGVQETQYF. The rearrangement links TRBV7-8 to TRBJ2-5; TRBD2 aligns across 9 bases. Germline CDR1 and CDR2: SGHVS and FQNEAQ. The CDR3 is 16 amino acids. The J segment lost 2 bases and the V segment lost 1 base, leaving 5 bases of the junction unmatched.

Many counts were recorded for this clonotype. This sequence joins TRBV4-1 and TRBJ2-3; D uncertain. This CDR3 comprises 13 residues. Trimming left V 2 bases short and J 6 bases short, with 9 bases between. The germline V gene encodes CDR1 MGHRA and CDR2 YSYEKL. The CDR3 nucleotides are TGCGCCAGCAGCCAACCTAACGGGGATACGCAGTATTTT. Protein sequence: CASSQPNGDTQYF.

This clonotype has a handful of counts. The V and J genes are TRBV7-2 and TRBJ2-3, with 10 bases aligning to TRBD2. The CDR3 totals 15 residues. V dropped 3 bases and J dropped 7; count of bases not matched to a gene: 7. Germline CDR1 reads SGHTA; CDR2 reads FQGNSA. The CDR3 bases are TGTGCCAGCAGCTTTTCTAGCGGGGGCGGAAATACGCAGTATTTT. Encoded protein: CASSFSSGGGNTQYF.

The V call is TRBV12-3 or TRBV12-4, the J call TRBJ2-6, with unresolved D. CDR3 length: 15 amino acids. V was clipped by 3 bases and J by 1 base, with 7 bases between them. The CDR3, as DNA: TGTGCCAGCAGTTTTTACGGGTCTGGGGCCAACGTCCTGACTTTC. It encodes CASSFYGSGANVLTF.

The chain recombines TRBV30 with TRBJ2-7; 8 nucleotides match TRBD1. The CDR3 covers 15 residues. J gave up 4 bases and V 2 bases, and 10 bases lay outside the gene matches. Per germline, CDR1 GTSNPN and CDR2 SVGIG (reference sequence). CDR3 loop: CAWSQFLGQGYEQYF. The CDR3 DNA sequence: TGTGCCTGGAGTCAGTTTTTAGGACAGGGTTACGAGCAGTACTTC.

This clonotype was detected only a few times. V usage is TRBV7-8 and J usage is TRBJ2-7, with TRBD2 matching over 9 bases. Germline-derived CDR1 and CDR2 are SGHVS and FQNEAQ. This CDR3 comprises 16 residues. Trimming removed 4 bases from V and 1 base from J; junction bases left unmatched: 8. The CDR3 loop reads CASSSGELAGSYEQYF. In DNA form, the CDR3 reads TGTGCCAGCAGCTCAGGAGAACTAGCGGGTTCCTACGAGCAGTACTTC.

This clonotype was seen a few times. The rearrangement joins TRBV5-1 to TRBJ1-2; D perhaps matches TRBD1 (5 bases). V shed 1 base and J shed 6 bases, with 16 bases lying between them. Germline CDR1 SGHRS, CDR2 YFSETQ. The CDR3 loop spans 15 amino acids. CDR3 in DNA: TGCGCCAGCAGCTTGAGGGACGGCCCCTGGCATGGCTACACCTTC. Protein product: CASSLRDGPWHGYTF.

This chain connects TRBV7-3 to TRBJ2-1; D is ambiguous. V lost 4 bases and J lost 0, with 13 bases in between. CDR1 and CDR2 (germline): SGHTA, FQGTGA. The CDR3 is made up of 16 amino acids. CDR3 nucleotide sequence: TGTGCCAGCAGCTCTCAATCCCTGAGCTCCTACAATGAGCAGTTCTTC. Protein sequence: CASSSQSLSSYNEQFF.

The rearrangement uses TRBV11-2 and TRBJ2-1, with TRBD2 matching over 7 bases. The CDR3 contains 17 residues. The germline gives CDR1 SGHAT, CDR2 FQNNGV. The ends lost 1 base at V and 9 bases at J; junction bases unmatched: 15. CDR3 residues: CASSLVRRGRAPSEQFF. In DNA form, the CDR3 reads TGTGCCAGCAGCTTAGTTCGTCGGGGGAGGGCCCCGAGTGAGCAGTTCTTC.

The CDR3 nucleotides read TGTGCCAGCAGTACTAGGGCAGATACGCAGTATTTT. Protein product: CASSTRADTQYF. V is TRBV12-3 or TRBV12-4 and J is TRBJ2-3; perhaps TRBD2 as D (5 bases). Deletions cut 5 bases from V and 4 bases from J, with 7 bases between. This CDR3 region has 12 residues.

The V gene is TRBV7-8, the J gene TRBJ1-2; possibly TRBD1 for D (6 bases). V was pared by 5 bases and J by 9 bases, with 28 bases between. CDR1 is SGHVS and CDR2 is FQNEAQ in the germline V gene. This CDR3 spans 17 amino acids. The CDR3 is CASSPHRDKGTIWSYTF. The CDR3 nucleotides are TGTGCCAGCAGCCCCCACCGGGACAAGGGGACAATCTGGAGCTACACCTTC.

This clonotype has just a few counts. The rearrangement uses TRBV4-1 and TRBJ1-1, with a weak D call TRBD1 (5 bases). CDR1 is MGHRA and CDR2 is YSYEKL in the germline V gene. The V and J ends lost 0 bases and 6 bases respectively, with 14 bases between them. The CDR3 runs to 15 residues. In DNA form, the CDR3 reads TGCGCCAGCAGCCAAGATGAGGGGTTTGGTGCTGAAGCTTTCTTT. This translates into CASSQDEGFGAEAFF.

The sample holds a few counts of this clonotype. This chain uses TRBV2 with TRBJ2-3, with 7 bases matching TRBD1. Trimming cost V 5 bases and J 1 base; bases outside gene matches: 6. The CDR3 is 15 amino acids. Germline lookup yields CDR1 SNHLY and CDR2 FYNNEI. The CDR3 region has the DNA TGTGCCAGCAGTCGCTATGGACAGGGCACAGATACGCAGTATTTT. It is translated as CASSRYGQGTDTQYF. Looking up the rest from reference TRBV2 and TRBJ2-3 gives the full variable domain: EPEVTQTPSHQVTQMGQEVILRCVPISNHLYFYWYRQILGQKVEFLVSFYNNEISEKSEIFDDQFSVERPDGSNFTLKIRSTKLEDSAMYFCASSRYGQGTDTQYFGPGTRLTVL.